This T cell receptor beta chain was recorded in a study of blood T cell repertoires in COVID-19. On the study more broadly: The origin of the acute and convalescent COVID-19 samples was the United States, Italy and Spain. Sources were T cells, B-cell-depleted T cells, or PBMCs; the material itself was cDNA or gDNA.

The CDR3 sequence is 13 residues long. Looked up from germline, CDR1 is ENHRY and CDR2 is SYGVKD. For this clone: A read error may account for a junction end that differs from germline.

Source study methods: The assay estimated nucleated cells by amplifying reference gene primers. Data came from immunoSEQ multiplex PCR; TCRdb stores just in-frame clones and leaves some out. Clonal size and the V and J genes are those of that table, whereas D and trimming came from the DNA. The sample lists roughly 300,000 clones; 88% were seen once. The rearrangement links TRBV10-3 to TRBJ2-7, with 12 nucleotides matching TRBD2. The sequence was obtained from a man between 18 and 35 years old with active or convalescent COVID-19. The sample taken for sequencing was peripheral blood. CDR3 nucleotide sequence: TGTGCCATCAGTGAGCAAACTAGCGGGGGGCTGCACTTC. It is translated as CAISEQTSGGLHF.